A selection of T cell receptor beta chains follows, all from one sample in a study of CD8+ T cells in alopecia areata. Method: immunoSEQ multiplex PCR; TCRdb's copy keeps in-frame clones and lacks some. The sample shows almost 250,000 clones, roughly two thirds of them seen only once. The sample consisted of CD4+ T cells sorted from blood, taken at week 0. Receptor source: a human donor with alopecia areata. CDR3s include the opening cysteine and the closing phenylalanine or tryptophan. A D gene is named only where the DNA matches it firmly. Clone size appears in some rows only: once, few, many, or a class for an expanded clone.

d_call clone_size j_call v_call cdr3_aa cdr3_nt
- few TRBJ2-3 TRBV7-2 CASSLERGDTQYF TGTGCCAGCAGCTTAGAAAGGGGCGATACGCAGTATTTT
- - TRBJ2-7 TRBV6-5 CASSYSDLSYEQYF TGTGCCAGCAGTTATTCAGATCTCTCCTACGAGCAGTACTTC
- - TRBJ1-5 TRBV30 CAWSATAGNQPQHF TGTGCCTGGAGTGCCACCGCGGGTAATCAGCCCCAGCATTTT
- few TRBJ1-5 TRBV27 CASSSNNQPQHF TGTGCCAGCAGTTCCAACAATCAGCCCCAGCATTTT
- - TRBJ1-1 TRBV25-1 CASSLGTAEAFF TGTGCCAGCAGTTTAGGGACCGCTGAAGCTTTCTTT
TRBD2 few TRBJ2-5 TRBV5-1 CASSWTPSGGQETQYF TGCGCCAGCAGCTGGACCCCTAGCGGGGGGCAAGAGACCCAGTACTTC
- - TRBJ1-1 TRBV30 CARSGTRNTEAFF TGTGCCCGATCAGGGACGCGGAACACTGAAGCTTTCTTT
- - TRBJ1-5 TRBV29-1 CSVGDGDQPQHF TGCAGCGTGGGAGACGGAGATCAGCCCCAGCATTTT
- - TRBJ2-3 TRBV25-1 CASSEPNADTQYF TGTGCCAGCAGTGAACCCAACGCAGATACGCAGTATTTT
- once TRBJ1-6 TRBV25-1 CASSELWNSPLHF TGTGCCAGCAGTGAATTATGGAATTCACCCCTCCACTTT
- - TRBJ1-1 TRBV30 CAWSVQGSRAFF TGTGCCTGGAGTGTACAGGGATCTAGGGCTTTCTTT
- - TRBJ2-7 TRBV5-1 CASSLEVGYYEQYF TGCGCCAGCAGCTTGGAGGTCGGGTACTACGAGCAGTACTTC
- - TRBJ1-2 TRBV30 CAWRDSYGYTF TGTGCCTGGAGGGACTCTTATGGCTACACCTTC
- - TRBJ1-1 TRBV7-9 CATARGWSTEAFF TGTGCCACCGCCAGGGGATGGAGCACTGAAGCTTTCTTT
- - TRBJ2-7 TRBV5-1 CASSPPMANVYEQYF TGCGCCAGCAGCCCCCCGATGGCCAATGTGTACGAGCAGTACTTC
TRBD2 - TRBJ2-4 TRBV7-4 CASSKSSGGLAKNIQYF TGTGCCAGCAGCAAGAGTAGCGGGGGGCTAGCCAAAAACATTCAGTACTTC
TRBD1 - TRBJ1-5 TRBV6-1 CASSAYRGTNQPQHF TGTGCCAGCAGTGCCTACAGGGGGACGAATCAGCCCCAGCATTTT